This T cell receptor (beta chain) was documented in a study of technical replicates of blood from a handful of donors. The germline CDR1 and CDR2 sequences are SQVTM and ANQGSEA. This CDR3 spans 14 amino acids. Deletions cut 5 bases from V and 1 base from J, with 13 bases between. TCRdb's table, derived via immunoSEQ multiplex PCR, lists solely in-frame clones and lacks some. The sample yields about 83,000 clones, around nine tenths seen once. The chain carries TRBV29-1 and TRBJ2-3, with no clear D. This TCR was recovered from a human donor in good health. Input material: T cells isolated from PBMCs. The chain's CDR3 is CSVSIVTGTDTQYF. CDR3 DNA sequence: TGCAGCGTTTCTATTGTCACCGGCACAGATACGCAGTATTTT.